This T cell receptor beta chain was captured in a study of shared clonotypes between healthy human individuals. Germline V CDR1 and CDR2: SGHRS, YFSETQ. This CDR3 has 19 amino acids. V shed 3 bases and J 3 bases; nucleotides not matched to a gene: 14. In the case of this clone: Its specificity is not known.

Here immunoSEQ multiplex PCR was the method, and the copy in TCRdb shows in-frame clones only, minus some. The sample holds more than 1 million clones, about 84% seen once. The study's findings and limits: Four donors shared 5% to 5.5% of their naive CD4 clonotypes.

J is TRBJ2-1 and V is TRBV5-1; TRBD1 matches 11 bases. The TCR sequence derives from a man between 18 and 35 years old in good health. Some clones in this sample may be carry-over from other donors' samples. The specimen was memory CD4+ T cells from PBMCs. This sample's subset: CD45RA-negative fraction. The CDR3 region has the DNA TGCGCCAGCAGCTCCCCTCCGGGACAGGGGGTTACATTCTACAATGAGCAGTTCTTC. It codes for CASSSPPGQGVTFYNEQFF.